A single sample gave rise to the 10 T cell receptor beta chains below, sequenced in a study of blood T cell repertoires in COVID-19. Measured with immunoSEQ multiplex PCR; TCRdb has only the in-frame clones, and not every one. Of under 450,000 clones listed, 88% were seen once; the top ten hold roughly 13%. Sequenced material: peripheral blood. These receptor sequences come from a woman aged 50 to 65 with COVID-19, enrolled during active disease.

The V and J genes are TRBV19 and TRBJ2-1; D ambiguous. CDR1 is LNHDA and CDR2 is SQIVND in the germline V gene (reference sequence). Trimming left V 6 bases short and J 4 bases short, with 16 bases between. The length of the CDR3 is 15 residues. CDR3: CASSSAAALYNEQFF. The CDR3 bases are TGTGCCAGTAGCTCGGCGGCAGCACTTTACAATGAGCAGTTCTTC. The complete variable domain, with remaining parts taken from reference TRBV19 and TRBJ2-1, reads DGGITQSPKYLFRKEGQNVTLSCEQNLNHDAMYWYRQDPGQGLRLIYYSQIVNDFQKGDIAEGYSVSREKKESFPLTVTSAQKNPTAFYLCASSSAAALYNEQFFGPGTRLTVL.

This chain joins TRBV5-1 and TRBJ1-3; 7 nucleotides align to TRBD1. Germline values: CDR1 SGHRS, CDR2 YFSETQ. V trimming: 5 bases; J trimming: 1 base; junction bases outside the gene matches: 6. This CDR3 contains 15 residues. The CDR3 DNA follows: TGCGCCAGCAGTACAGGGGACGATTCTGGAAACACCATATATTTT. Its translation is CASSTGDDSGNTIYF.

The chain combines TRBV20-1 with TRBJ1-3; unclear D gene. Germline values: CDR1 DFQATT, CDR2 SNEGSKA (reference sequence). Trimming shortened V by 3 bases and J by 0 bases, and 6 bases separated the two germline ends. This CDR3 spans 13 amino acids. The CDR3 DNA is TGCAGTGCTAGTACACCCTCTGGAAACACCATATATTTT. Encoded protein: CSASTPSGNTIYF.

This chain uses TRBV5-6 with TRBJ2-3, with D perhaps matching TRBD2 (5 bases). Trimming removed 2 bases at V and 11 bases at J, with 15 bases between. Per germline, CDR1 SGHDT and CDR2 YYEEEE. This CDR3 comprises 13 residues. DNA of the CDR3: TGTGCCAGCAGCTTAAGGCGCAAGGAGGTGCAGTATTTT. The encoded protein is CASSLRRKEVQYF.

This chain connects TRBV2 to TRBJ1-4; TRBD1 is a possible D gene (5 bases). Germline values: CDR1 SNHLY, CDR2 FYNNEI. This CDR3 has 14 residues. Trimming removed 2 bases at V and 5 bases at J, with 9 bases between. CDR3 DNA sequence: TGTGCCAGCAGTGAATGGTCAGGGAATGAAAAACTGTTTTTT. Translated, it gives CASSEWSGNEKLFF.

The rearrangement links TRBV10-3 to TRBJ2-1; possible D gene TRBD2, 6 bases. The CDR3 consists of 15 residues. CDR1 is ENHRY and CDR2 is SYGVKD in the germline V gene. V was trimmed by 3 bases and J by 4 bases, leaving 13 bases between them. This chain's CDR3 is CAISDGGNLYNEQFF. The CDR3 coding sequence is TGTGCCATCAGTGACGGGGGAAACTTATACAATGAGCAGTTCTTC.

V is TRBV5-1 and J is TRBJ1-6, with 11 nucleotides matching TRBD1. This CDR3 region has 17 residues. J lost 10 bases, V lost 4 bases, and 13 bases had no gene match. Germline V gives CDR1 SGHRS, CDR2 YFSETQ. As DNA, the CDR3 is TGCGCCAGCAGCGGAGGCACCGGGACAGGGGGACGGTCACCCCTCCACTTT. Translating it yields CASSGGTGTGGRSPLHF.

This clone was recorded only once. The chain combines TRBV13 with TRBJ1-2, with D tentatively TRBD1 (6 bases). Trimming cost V 3 bases and J 4 bases, with 9 bases left between them. Germline values: CDR1 PRHDT, CDR2 FYEKMQ (reference sequence). The CDR3 is 13 amino acids. This chain's CDR3 is CASSLGAFYGYTF. The CDR3 DNA reads TGTGCCAGCAGCTTGGGGGCCTTCTATGGCTACACCTTC.

The V and J genes are TRBV11-2 and TRBJ2-1, with D maybe TRBD2 (5 bases). Trimming took 1 base from V and 0 from J, leaving 7 bases between them. The CDR3 covers 15 residues. In germline, CDR1 is SGHAT, CDR2 FQNNGV. For the CDR3, the DNA is TGTGCCAGCAGCTTAGGAGGGCTCTCCTACAATGAGCAGTTCTTC. Translation gives CASSLGGLSYNEQFF.

The chain is built from TRBV19 and TRBJ2-3; D is ambiguous. Trimming left V 1 base short and J 2 bases short, with 13 bases between. The CDR3 has 16 amino acids. Germline V gives CDR1 LNHDA, CDR2 SQIVND (reference sequence). CDR3 coding DNA: TGTGCCAGTAGTATAGGCCAAACACCCCCCACAGATACGCAGTATTTT. Protein sequence: CASSIGQTPPTDTQYF.